There are many counts of the clone carrying this T cell receptor (beta chain). Compared with germline, one end of the junction differs, possibly owing to a read error. This sample was taken from a study of low-dose radiotherapy and immunotherapy resistance in tumors. In the study overall: Participants in Cohort 2 were given 1 Gy per fraction every two weeks, for 13 Gy over 26 weeks. Every six weeks patients received intravenous ipilimumab 1 mg/kg, and every two weeks they received intravenous nivolumab 240 mg.

TRAV and TRBV primers primed cDNA for both TCRalpha and TCRbeta. TCR amplification used around 19 PCR cycles, a constant-region primer and a V-primer adapter. mRNA isolates were amplified via in vitro transcription. TCRdb redid the calling of the reads with MiXCR, one entry per CDR3 protein. The table includes around 69,000 distinct CDR3 sequences, roughly 30% detected once. The CDR3 covers 15 residues. CDR1 SGHRS and CDR2 YFSETQ come from the germline V gene. Time point defined: before trial treatment. The receptor was derived from a female donor with ovarian cancer. The sample consisted of PBMCs, taken before treatment. This rearrangement joins TRBV5-1 to TRBJ2-3, with D possibly TRBD2 on 6 matching bases. CDR3 amino acids: CASSFGGAYTDTQYF. Written as DNA, the CDR3 is TGTGCCAGCAGCTTCGGGGGAGCCTACACAGATACGCAGTATTTT.